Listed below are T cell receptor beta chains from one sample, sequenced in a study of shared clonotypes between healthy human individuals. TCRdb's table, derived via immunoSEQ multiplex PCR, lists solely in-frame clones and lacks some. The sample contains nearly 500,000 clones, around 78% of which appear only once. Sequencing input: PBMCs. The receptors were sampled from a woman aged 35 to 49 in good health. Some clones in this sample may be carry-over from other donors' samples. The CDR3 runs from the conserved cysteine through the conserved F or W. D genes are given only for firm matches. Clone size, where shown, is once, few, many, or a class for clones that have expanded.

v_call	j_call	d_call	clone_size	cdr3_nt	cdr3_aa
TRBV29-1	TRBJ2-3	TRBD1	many	TGCAGCGTAGACAGGGGTTATACGCAGTATTTT	CSVDRGYTQYF
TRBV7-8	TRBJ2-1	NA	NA	TGTGCCAGCAGCACCGGGACAACCTACAATGAGCAGTTCTTC	CASSTGTTYNEQFF
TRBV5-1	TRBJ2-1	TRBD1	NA	TGCGCCAGCAGCTTGGGGGACAGGGGTTACAATGAGCAGTTCTTC	CASSLGDRGYNEQFF
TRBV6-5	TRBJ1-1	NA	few	TGTGCCAGCAGTTACTCGAAGGGCTTGATGACTGAAGCTTTCTTT	CASSYSKGLMTEAFF
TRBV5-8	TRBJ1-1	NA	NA	TGTGCCAGCAGCTTCCGGGGGACTGAAGCTTTCTTT	CASSFRGTEAFF
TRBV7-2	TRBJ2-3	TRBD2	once	TGTGCCAGCAGCTTAGACCGGACTAGCGGGAAACTCACAGATACGCAGTATTTT	CASSLDRTSGKLTDTQYF
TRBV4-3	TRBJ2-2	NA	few	TGCGCCAGCAGCCAAGGGACGCCGGGGACCGGGGAGCTGTTTTTT	CASSQGTPGTGELFF
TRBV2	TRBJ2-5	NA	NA	TGTGCCAGCACCGGACAGCAAGAGACCCAGTACTTC	CASTGQQETQYF
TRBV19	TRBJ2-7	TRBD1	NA	TGTGCCAGTAGTAGTGCGAGAGACAGGGGAAGCTCCGAGCAGTACTTC	CASSSARDRGSSEQYF
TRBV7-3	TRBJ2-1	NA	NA	TGTGCCAGCAGCTTAACCGAGACGCCGAATGAGCAGTTCTTC	CASSLTETPNEQFF
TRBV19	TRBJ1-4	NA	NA	TGTGCCAGTAGTATTTTAGGGGCGGGGGAAAAACTGTTTTTT	CASSILGAGEKLFF
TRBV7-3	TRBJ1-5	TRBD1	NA	TGTGCCAGCAGCTTAACAGGGGGCCTTCAGCCCCAGCATTTT	CASSLTGGLQPQHF
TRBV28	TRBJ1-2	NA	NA	TGTGCCAGCAGCCCCCTGGTCGGGACCAAAGGCGGGGGCTACACCTTC	CASSPLVGTKGGGYTF
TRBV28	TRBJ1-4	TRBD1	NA	TGTGCCAGCAGCCTACAGGGGCTCGGTGAAAAACTGTTTTTT	CASSLQGLGEKLFF
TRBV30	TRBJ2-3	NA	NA	TGTGCCTGGAGTGTACGTGGGACGCTGCAAGGGGCACTGCAGTATTTT	CAWSVRGTLQGALQYF
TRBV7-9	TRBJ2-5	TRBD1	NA	TGTGCCAGCATCATCCTCGGACAGGTCCAGGGAGAGACCCAGTACTTC	CASIILGQVQGETQYF
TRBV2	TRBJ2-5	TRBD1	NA	TGTGCCAGCAGGCCGGGACAGGGGACCAGGCGCCCTTTGGGTCGGGAGACCCAGTACTTC	CASRPGQGTRRPLGRETQYF
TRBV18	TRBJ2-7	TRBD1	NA	TGTGCCAGCTCACCCTGGACAGGGGGCTCCTACGAGCAGTACTTC	CASSPWTGGSYEQYF
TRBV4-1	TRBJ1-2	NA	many	TGCGCCAGCAGCCAAACCCCCGCAAGGGATGACTATGGCTACACCTTC	CASSQTPARDDYGYTF
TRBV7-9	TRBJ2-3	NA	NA	TGTGCCAGCAGCTTGCTAGATACGCAGTATTTT	CASSLLDTQYF
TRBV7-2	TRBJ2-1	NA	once	TGTGCCAGCAGTATAGGGGGGCCGACCAATGAGCAGTTCTTC	CASSIGGPTNEQFF
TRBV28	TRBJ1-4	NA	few	TGTGCCAGCAGTTTATGGGGGCCGAATGAAAAACTGTTTTTT	CASSLWGPNEKLFF
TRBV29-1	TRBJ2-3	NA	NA	TGCAGCGTTTCGAGCGGAGGAGATACGCAGTATTTT	CSVSSGGDTQYF
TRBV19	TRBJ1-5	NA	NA	TGTGCCAGTAGTATGCTGGGTAGCAATCAGCCCCAGCATTTT	CASSMLGSNQPQHF
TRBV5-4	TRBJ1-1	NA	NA	TGTGCCAGCAGCACCGGGACATTGAACACTGAAGCTTTCTTT	CASSTGTLNTEAFF
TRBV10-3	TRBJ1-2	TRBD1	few	TGTGCCATCAGTGGTGGACAGGGGGCCTGGGATGGCTACACCTTC	CAISGGQGAWDGYTF
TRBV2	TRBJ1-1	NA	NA	TGTGCCACTACGACAAGGATCACTGAAGCTTTCTTT	CATTTRITEAFF
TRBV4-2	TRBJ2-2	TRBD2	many	TGTGCCAGCAGCCAAGGGGGGACTATTAACACCGGGGAGCTGTTTTTT	CASSQGGTINTGELFF
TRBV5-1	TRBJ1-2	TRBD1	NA	TGCGCCAGCAGCTTGGGACAGGGGCGAAGAGGCTACACCTTC	CASSLGQGRRGYTF
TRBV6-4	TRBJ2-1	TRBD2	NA	TGTGCCAGTGCCGGACGCGGGAGGGAGGTCGATGAGCAGTTCTTC	CASAGRGREVDEQFF
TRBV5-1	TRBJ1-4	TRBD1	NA	TGCGCCAGCACCGGGACAGTTGATGAAAAACTGTTTTTT	CASTGTVDEKLFF
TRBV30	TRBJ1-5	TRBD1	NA	TGTGCCTGGAGTGGACAGGGACACTTACTTAATCAGCCCCAGCATTTT	CAWSGQGHLLNQPQHF
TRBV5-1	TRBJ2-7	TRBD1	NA	TGCGCCAGCAGCTTGACGGGACAGGGGGCCCACGAGCAGTACTTC	CASSLTGQGAHEQYF
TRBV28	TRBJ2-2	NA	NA	TGTGCCAGCAGTTTAGGGGACCTGATTAAGCCGAACACCGGGGAGCTGTTTTTT	CASSLGDLIKPNTGELFF
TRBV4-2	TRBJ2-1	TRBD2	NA	TGTGCCAGCAGCCAAGATATCCGGGAGGGGAGGAATGAGCAGTTCTTC	CASSQDIREGRNEQFF
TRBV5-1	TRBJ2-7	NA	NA	TGCGCCAGCAGCGCCAGGGCTACAGCCTACGAGCAGTACTTC	CASSARATAYEQYF
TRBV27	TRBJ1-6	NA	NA	TGTGCCAGCAGTTTACGCGATTCACCCCTCCACTTT	CASSLRDSPLHF
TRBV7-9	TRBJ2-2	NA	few	TGTGCCAGCCCAGCCAGGGGGAACACCGGGGAGCTGTTTTTT	CASPARGNTGELFF
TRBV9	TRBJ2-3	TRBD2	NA	TGTGCCAGCAGACCGGGACTAGCGGAGTACACAGATACGCAGTATTTT	CASRPGLAEYTDTQYF
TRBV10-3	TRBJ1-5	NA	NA	TGTGCCATCAGTGAGCACAGCGAAGTGGGTAGCAATCAGCCCCAGCATTTT	CAISEHSEVGSNQPQHF
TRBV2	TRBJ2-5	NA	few	TGTGCCAGCAACACCGGGATTTTCCAAGAGACCCAGTACTTC	CASNTGIFQETQYF
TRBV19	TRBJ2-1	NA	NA	TGTGCCAGTAGTATGTCGGGGGACAGCTACAATGAGCAGTTCTTC	CASSMSGDSYNEQFF
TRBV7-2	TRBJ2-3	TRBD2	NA	TGTGCCAGCAGACCCAGGGCGGGAGTAATATTAGTGGCAGATACGCAGTATTTT	CASRPRAGVILVADTQYF
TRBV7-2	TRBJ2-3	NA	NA	TGTGCCAGCAGCTTAGGGCTCGGCGAGCGGAGCGCAGATACGCAGTATTTT	CASSLGLGERSADTQYF
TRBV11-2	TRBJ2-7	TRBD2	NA	TGTGCCAGCAGCTTAGATCGGGGGGAGGGTTTCTACGAGCAGTACTTC	CASSLDRGEGFYEQYF